The rows below give T cell receptor beta chains drawn from one sample of a study of blood T cell repertoires in COVID-19. Data came from immunoSEQ multiplex PCR; TCRdb stores just in-frame clones and leaves some out. The sample holds roughly 400,000 clones; about 83% are singletons and the top ten take 10%. Sequencing input: PBMCs or T cells enriched from blood (not recorded which). Receptors were obtained from a woman between 45 and 65 years old who had recovered from COVID-19. CDR3s include the opening cysteine and the closing phenylalanine or tryptophan. Each record gives: CDR3 length, V gene, CDR3 protein.

CDR3 length: 14
V gene: TRBV11-2
CDR3 protein: CASSWPGVGASYTF

CDR3 length: 13
V gene: TRBV19
CDR3 protein: CASTPPWGGTIYF

CDR3 length: 15
V gene: TRBV19
CDR3 protein: CASTNLGGFDYGYTF

CDR3 length: 16
V gene: TRBV3-1/TRBV3-2
CDR3 protein: CASSQGEGLAVYEQYF

CDR3 length: 14
V gene: TRBV10-2
CDR3 protein: CASQPELMNTEAFF

CDR3 length: 13
V gene: TRBV10-2
CDR3 protein: CASSEGGGYEQYF

CDR3 length: 19
V gene: TRBV7-2
CDR3 protein: CASSLRVSPLAGGASEQFF

CDR3 length: 15
V gene: TRBV3-1/TRBV3-2
CDR3 protein: CASSQKGTARETQYF

CDR3 length: 15
V gene: TRBV27
CDR3 protein: CASSTGTRGSHEQFF

CDR3 length: 13
V gene: TRBV19
CDR3 protein: CATDGFSNQPQHF

CDR3 length: 16
V gene: TRBV5-1
CDR3 protein: CASSLATGGRNSPLHF

CDR3 length: 15
V gene: TRBV5-5
CDR3 protein: CASSLVTPAGYGYTF

CDR3 length: 12
V gene: TRBV12-5
CDR3 protein: CASGLTGVEAFF

CDR3 length: 13
V gene: TRBV5-1
CDR3 protein: CASGGGLNTEAFF

CDR3 length: 14
V gene: TRBV2
CDR3 protein: CASSDNRGTEKLFF

CDR3 length: 14
V gene: TRBV15
CDR3 protein: CATSRRGTADEQYF

CDR3 length: 15
V gene: TRBV3-1/TRBV3-2
CDR3 protein: CASSRGEGTGYGYTF

CDR3 length: 13
V gene: TRBV14
CDR3 protein: CASSQQGYTEAFF

CDR3 length: 14
V gene: TRBV5-8
CDR3 protein: CASSTPGGRTEAFF

CDR3 length: 17
V gene: TRBV7-8
CDR3 protein: CASGEWVAAGAEDTQYF

CDR3 length: 14
V gene: TRBV7-9
CDR3 protein: CASSVGTDGNTIYF

CDR3 length: 15
V gene: TRBV13
CDR3 protein: CASSLGQVQTYEQYF

CDR3 length: 15
V gene: TRBV7-6
CDR3 protein: CASSQLAGGPLEQYF

CDR3 length: 17
V gene: TRBV11-2
CDR3 protein: CASSSLAGARPIYEQYF

CDR3 length: 14
V gene: TRBV13
CDR3 protein: CASSLRTGMYEQYF

CDR3 length: 15
V gene: TRBV2
CDR3 protein: CASSERGATNEKLFF

CDR3 length: 13
V gene: TRBV4-1
CDR3 protein: CASSQVSDEKLFF

CDR3 length: 14
V gene: TRBV5-6
CDR3 protein: CASSLRLREYEQYF

CDR3 length: 19
V gene: TRBV4-1
CDR3 protein: CASSPAVAIRGGLGNEQFF

CDR3 length: 14
V gene: TRBV5-6
CDR3 protein: CASSMDYRGDTQYF

CDR3 length: 15
V gene: TRBV5-1
CDR3 protein: CASSLRDRGTDTQYF

CDR3 length: 15
V gene: TRBV5-6
CDR3 protein: CASSVDTGFTGELFF